The 22 T cell receptor beta chains in this list originate from one sample, sequenced in a study of graft-versus-host responses after intestinal transplantation. No antigen has been identified for these receptors. The method was immunoSEQ multiplex PCR; TCRdb's version includes in-frame clones alone and lacks a portion of them. Of 89,000 or so clones listed, roughly four fifths are singletons. The sequences come from unstimulated CD4+ T cells sorted from spleen or lymph node cells, collected before intestinal transplant. These receptors were obtained from a human donor who received an intestinal transplant.

V is TRBV2 and J is TRBJ1-5, with D perhaps matching TRBD1 (5 bases). The CDR3 spans 16 residues. Germline CDR1 and CDR2: SNHLY and FYNNEI. The V and J ends lost 2 bases and 4 bases respectively, with 15 bases between them. The CDR3 here is CASSERGGHTNQPQHF. Here the CDR3 DNA reads TGTGCCAGCAGTGAACGGGGGGGTCACACTAATCAGCCCCAGCATTTT.

The chain links TRBV5-1 to TRBJ1-2; 7 bases are shared with TRBD1. The CDR3 is made up of 13 amino acids. V lost 3 bases to trimming and J lost 4 bases; unmatched junction nucleotides: 3. Germline V gives CDR1 SGHRS, CDR2 YFSETQ. In nucleotides, the CDR3 is TGCGCCAGCAGCTATGGGGACAGCTATGGCTACACCTTC. This codes for CASSYGDSYGYTF. The whole variable domain, remainder taken from reference TRBV5-1 and TRBJ1-2, is KAGVTQTPRYLIKTRGQQVTLSCSPISGHRSVSWYQQTPGQGLQFLFEYFSETQRNKGNFPGRFSGRQFSNSRSEMNVSTLELGDSALYLCASSYGDSYGYTFGSGTRLTVV.

The genes are TRBV6-1 and TRBJ2-1; TRBD2 is a possible D gene (5 bases). Germline assignment: CDR1 MNHNS and CDR2 SASEGT. The CDR3 consists of 14 residues. V was clipped by 5 bases and J by 3 bases, with 11 bases between them. CDR3 DNA sequence: TGTGCCAGCAGTTTCGGACTGGTCTACAATGAGCAGTTCTTC. The encoded protein is CASSFGLVYNEQFF.

The DNA of the CDR3 is TGTGCCAGCAGCTCAGGCCGGCAGCAGAACCTTCAAGAGACCCAGTACTTC. It is translated as CASSSGRQQNLQETQYF. The chain recombines TRBV25-1 with TRBJ2-5; D remains ambiguous. V was shortened by 6 bases and J by 2 bases, with 22 bases between the two germline ends. The V gene's germline CDR1 is MGHDK and CDR2 SYGVNS. This CDR3 is 17 amino acids long. Complete variable domain (other parts from reference TRBV25-1 and TRBJ2-5): EADIYQTPRYLVIGTGKKITLECSQTMGHDKMYWYQQDPGMELHLIHYSYGVNSTEKGDLSSESTVSRIRTEHFPLTLESARPSHTSQYLCASSSGRQQNLQETQYFGPGTRLLVL.

V and J are TRBV5-1 and TRBJ2-1, with 8 bases aligning to TRBD2. V was pared by 5 bases and J by 6 bases, with 7 bases of the junction left unmatched. CDR3 size: 14 residues. Per the germline V gene, CDR1 is SGHRS and CDR2 is YFSETQ. CDR3 loop: CASSTSSGVNEQFF. The CDR3 DNA sequence: TGCGCCAGCAGTACGAGTAGCGGGGTCAATGAGCAGTTCTTC. The whole variable domain, filled in from reference TRBV5-1 and TRBJ2-1, reads KAGVTQTPRYLIKTRGQQVTLSCSPISGHRSVSWYQQTPGQGLQFLFEYFSETQRNKGNFPGRFSGRQFSNSRSEMNVSTLELGDSALYLCASSTSSGVNEQFFGPGTRLTVL.

This clone was recorded a few times. The chain is built from TRBV6-1 and TRBJ1-3; no firm D call. Germline V lookup: CDR1 MNHNS, CDR2 SASEGT. V was pared by 9 bases and J by 0 bases, with 9 bases between. The CDR3 extends over 13 amino acids. The CDR3 sequence is CASRLRSGNTIYF. Here the CDR3 DNA reads TGTGCCAGTCGTCTCCGCTCTGGAAACACCATATATTTT.

The chain is built from TRBV28 and TRBJ1-6; TRBD1 agrees at 7 bases. CDR3 length: 14 residues. Germline CDR1 MDHEN, CDR2 SYDVKM. Trimming cost V 5 bases and J 7 bases; bases outside gene matches: 5. The CDR3 is CASSTGQKNSPLHF. The CDR3 coding sequence is TGTGCCAGCAGTACGGGACAGAAGAATTCACCCCTCCACTTT.

This clone has just one count. This sequence joins TRBV28 and TRBJ1-1; the D is unclear. The CDR3 has 13 amino acids. The ends were cut back, 4 bases at V and 3 bases at J, with 9 bases in the middle. From germline, CDR1 is MDHEN and CDR2 SYDVKM. The CDR3 DNA is TGTGCCAGCAGTTCGGGGTCGGACACTGAAGCTTTCTTT. Translation gives CASSSGSDTEAFF.

The gene calls are TRBV4-1 and TRBJ2-7; 14 nucleotides align to TRBD2. The CDR3 sequence is 18 residues long. V lost 6 bases, J lost 2 bases, and 12 bases stayed unmatched. The germline gives CDR1 MGHRA, CDR2 YSYEKL. CDR3 nucleotide sequence: TGCGCCAGCAGACCGGGACTAGCGGGAGTAGGGGGCACCTACGAGCAGTACTTC. Translating it yields CASRPGLAGVGGTYEQYF.

The CDR3: CATQQGWNYGYTF. The CDR3 DNA follows: TGTGCCACACAACAGGGGTGGAACTATGGCTACACCTTC. V and J are TRBV28 and TRBJ1-2; the match to TRBD1 covers 7 bases. This CDR3 has 13 amino acids. V lost 10 bases and J lost 2; bases outside the gene matches: 7. Germline CDR1 and CDR2: MDHEN and SYDVKM.

V usage is TRBV5-6 and J usage is TRBJ2-2; D may be TRBD1 (6 bases). Germline lookup yields CDR1 SGHDT and CDR2 YYEEEE. Deletions cut 0 bases from V and 5 bases from J, with 14 bases between. The CDR3 is made up of 16 amino acids. The CDR3 protein is CASSLVRQVTTGELFF. The CDR3 region has the DNA TGTGCCAGCAGCTTGGTTCGACAGGTGACGACCGGGGAGCTGTTTTTT.

Remarks on this clone: Other DNA sequences in the same sample also yield this CDR3. The rearrangement uses TRBV5-1 and TRBJ2-7; 7 positions match TRBD1. V dropped 0 bases and J dropped 2; count of bases not matched to a gene: 5. The CDR3 contains 15 residues. CDR1 SGHRS and CDR2 YFSETQ come from the germline V gene. DNA of the CDR3: TGCGCCAGCAGCTTGGTGGCAGGGGGTGCCTACGAGCAGTACTTC. Translated, it gives CASSLVAGGAYEQYF.

The chain is built from TRBV5-4 and TRBJ2-7; 13 bases align to TRBD2. CDR1 SGHNT and CDR2 YYREEE come from the germline V gene (reference sequence). Trimming at V came to 5 bases and at J to 3 bases, leaving 14 bases not matched to a gene. The CDR3 runs 18 residues. Written as DNA, the CDR3 is TGTGCCAGCAGTCCCGGGACTAGCGGGGTTGGGCCCCACTACGAGCAGTACTTC. It specifies CASSPGTSGVGPHYEQYF.

The V call is TRBV5-4, the J call TRBJ2-7; 7 bases match TRBD2. The V gene's germline CDR1 is SGHNT and CDR2 YYREEE (reference sequence). CDR3 size: 13 residues. Germline trimming cut 6 bases from V and 2 bases from J; bases unmatched to any gene: 5. Here the CDR3 DNA reads TGTGCCAGCAACTCGGGGGGAACCTACGAGCAGTACTTC. This translates into CASNSGGTYEQYF.

The V and J genes are TRBV2 and TRBJ2-3; tentative D call: TRBD2 (7 bases). This CDR3 spans 16 amino acids. Germline CDR1 reads SNHLY; CDR2 reads FYNNEI. The V end was cut by 8 bases, the J end by 0 bases, with 18 bases between. The CDR3 DNA reads TGTGCCAGCTTAAGGGGGGGGCGAACTAGCACAGATACGCAGTATTTT. This encodes CASLRGGRTSTDTQYF.

This clone has only a few counts. The V call is TRBV14, the J call TRBJ1-5; weak D call: TRBD1 (6 bases). Trimming cost V 1 base and J 0 bases, with 16 bases left between them. The germline CDR1 and CDR2 sequences are SGHDN and FVKESK. There are 18 residues in the CDR3. The CDR3 is CASSQVVGGRRSNQPQHF. In DNA form, the CDR3 reads TGTGCCAGCAGCCAAGTAGTTGGGGGCCGACGTAGCAATCAGCCCCAGCATTTT.

The gene calls are TRBV7-8 and TRBJ2-2; TRBD2 matches at 8 bases. Germline CDR1 is SGHVS and CDR2 is FQNEAQ. This CDR3 is 16 amino acids long. Trimming took 5 bases from V and 6 from J; bases not matched to a gene: 11. CDR3 coding DNA: TGTGCCAGCAGCCCGCATAAGCGGGAGTTTGCCGGGGAGCTGTTTTTT. Protein: CASSPHKREFAGELFF.

In this sample, this clone turned up once. V usage is TRBV7-3 and J usage is TRBJ1-1; D gene ambiguous. V was cut by 4 bases and J by 4 bases, with 10 bases left in between. CDR1 is SGHTA and CDR2 is FQGTGA in the germline V gene. This CDR3 region has 13 residues. CDR3 loop: CASSSATGTEAFF. In nucleotides, the CDR3 is TGTGCCAGCAGCTCGGCTACGGGCACTGAAGCTTTCTTT.

The J gene is TRBJ1-6, the V gene TRBV19; unclear D gene. CDR1 and CDR2 from the germline V gene are LNHDA and SQIVND (reference sequence). CDR3 size: 17 residues. The V gene lost 4 bases and the J gene lost 8 bases, with 21 bases spanning the gap. Here the CDR3 reads CASSKHVPTLGDSPLHF. The CDR3 region has the DNA TGTGCCAGTAGTAAGCATGTCCCGACTCTAGGAGATTCACCCCTCCACTTT.

This sequence joins TRBV6-1 and TRBJ1-6; 7 bases line up with TRBD1. With 8 bases clipped from V and 9 bases from J, the junction kept 13 bases outside the gene matches. The CDR3 runs to 15 residues. Germline V lookup: CDR1 MNHNS, CDR2 SASEGT. CDR3 in DNA: TGTGCCAGCGGTATGGGAACAGGGGTTAGTTCACCCCTCCACTTT. It encodes CASGMGTGVSSPLHF.

This clone was seen a handful of times. The V gene is TRBV2, the J gene TRBJ2-1; 10 positions agree with TRBD2. The CDR3 extends over 14 amino acids. Per the germline V gene, CDR1 is SNHLY and CDR2 is FYNNEI. The V segment lost 8 bases and the J segment 9 bases; nucleotides outside the gene matches: 10. CDR3 sequence (DNA): TGTGCCAGCCGAGACAGGCTAGCGGGAGCTGAGCAGTTCTTC. Protein sequence: CASRDRLAGAEQFF.

The V gene is TRBV5-1, the J gene TRBJ1-4; the D is unclear. V was clipped by 5 bases and J by 0 bases, with 8 bases between them. This CDR3 has 14 amino acids. Germline-derived CDR1 and CDR2 are SGHRS and YFSETQ. The CDR3 loop reads CASRPEATNEKLFF. The CDR3 DNA is TGCGCCAGCAGGCCAGAGGCAACTAATGAAAAACTGTTTTTT.